Listed here are 17 T cell receptor beta chains from one sample, sequenced in a study of T cell responses to AZD1222 COVID-19 vaccine. The data were produced by immunoSEQ multiplex PCR, yet TCRdb's version contains in-frame clones alone and is incomplete. The sample holds around 100,000 clones, about 89% seen once. This specimen was peripheral blood, taken on day 0 of AZD1222 vaccination. These receptors originate from an adult in good health.

The chain has TRBV2 and TRBJ1-5; 9 nucleotides line up with TRBD1. The length of the CDR3 is 14 residues. V was pared by 6 bases and J by 1 base, with 1 base of the junction left unmatched. Germline V gene data show CDR1 as SNHLY and CDR2 as FYNNEI. The CDR3: CASRGTGSNQPQHF. DNA for the CDR3: TGTGCCAGCAGGGGGACAGGGAGCAATCAGCCCCAGCATTTT.

This chain uses TRBV18 with TRBJ2-1, with D perhaps given as TRBD1 or TRBD2 (5 bases each). Germline CDR1 is KGHSH and CDR2 is LQKENI. The CDR3 covers 15 residues. Trimming pared 1 base from V and 7 bases from J, leaving 14 bases between. For the CDR3, the DNA is TGTGCCAGCTCACCACTGGGGGAGCTCCTAAATGAGCAGTTCTTC. The encoded protein is CASSPLGELLNEQFF.

The chain joins TRBV11-3 to TRBJ2-3; TRBD1 aligns across 7 bases. Trimming at V came to 0 bases and at J to 5 bases, leaving 5 bases not matched to a gene. The CDR3 is 15 amino acids. Germline V lookup: CDR1 SGHNT, CDR2 YENEEA. Written as DNA, the CDR3 is TGTGCCAGCAGCTTAGATGAGGGGGCCGGAGATACGCAGTATTTT. Translated: CASSLDEGAGDTQYF.

The V gene is TRBV18, the J gene TRBJ2-7, with 7 positions matching TRBD1. CDR3 length: 20 residues. Per germline, CDR1 KGHSH and CDR2 LQKENI. V lost 1 base to trimming and J lost 3 bases; unmatched junction nucleotides: 21. CDR3 coding DNA: TGTGCCAGCTCACCACAGGGCCTTTCGGACAGGCTAGGGGGCCTCTACGAGCAGTACTTC. This gives the protein CASSPQGLSDRLGGLYEQYF.

This clone was picked up one time. The chain has TRBV9 and TRBJ1-1; no definite D call. V was pared by 4 bases and J by 4 bases, with 17 bases between. There are 15 residues in the CDR3. Per germline, CDR1 SGDLS and CDR2 YYNGEE. DNA for the CDR3: TGTGCCAGCAGCCCGCTTGGAAGTCGGGGCACTGAAGCTTTCTTT. This encodes CASSPLGSRGTEAFF.

The gene calls are TRBV3-1 (or the pseudogene TRBV3-2) and TRBJ2-5; 8 positions agree with TRBD2. CDR3 length: 18 amino acids. The germline V gene has CDR1 LGHDT and CDR2 YNNKEL (reference sequence). Trimming cost V 1 base and J 5 bases; bases outside gene matches: 15. The CDR3 loop reads CASSQAGTSGGFGETQYF. CDR3 sequence (DNA): TGTGCCAGCAGCCAAGCTGGGACTAGTGGGGGCTTTGGGGAGACCCAGTACTTC.

The chain links TRBV9 to TRBJ2-7, with 7 bases matching TRBD2. Per the germline V gene, CDR1 is SGDLS and CDR2 is YYNGEE. The CDR3 runs 15 residues. After removal of 3 bases from V and 5 bases from J, the junction contained 11 bases not matched to a gene. The CDR3 region has the DNA TGTGCCAGCAGCGAGCGGGGCCTAGAGGCTCACGAGCAGTACTTC. Translation: CASSERGLEAHEQYF.

The chain combines TRBV5-1 with TRBJ1-1; 7 nucleotides line up with TRBD1. CDR3 length equals 12 residues. V shed 6 bases and J 11 bases; nucleotides not matched to a gene: 10. CDR1 is SGHRS, CDR2 YFSETQ, per germline. The CDR3 sequence: CASTPYRGTAFF. CDR3 sequence (DNA): TGCGCCAGCACCCCCTACAGGGGCACGGCTTTCTTT.

The gene calls are TRBV18 and TRBJ2-7, with D unresolved. This CDR3 region has 16 residues. Germline CDR1 KGHSH, CDR2 LQKENI. Trimming left V 0 bases short and J 2 bases short, with 14 bases between. The CDR3 nucleotides are TGTGCCAGCTCACCACCCGTCCTCGCACGGGCCTACGAGCAGTACTTC. This encodes CASSPPVLARAYEQYF.

The V and J genes are TRBV12-3 or TRBV12-4 and TRBJ2-5; D is possibly TRBD1 (5 bases). This CDR3 has 13 amino acids. V lost 7 bases, J lost 3 bases, and 12 bases lay in between. The CDR3, as DNA: TGTGCCAGCACGCCAGGGCGGAAAGAGACCCAGTACTTC. Protein: CASTPGRKETQYF.

This clone occurred a few times. The CDR3 reads CASNSGGPYNEQFF. The CDR3 DNA follows: TGTGCCAGCAACAGCGGGGGCCCGTACAATGAGCAGTTCTTC. The V gene is TRBV2, the J gene TRBJ2-1; 8 nucleotides agree with TRBD2. Germline loops: CDR1 SNHLY, CDR2 FYNNEI. This CDR3 has 14 amino acids. The V segment lost 7 bases and the J segment 4 bases; nucleotides outside the gene matches: 6. Using reference TRBV2 and TRBJ2-1 for the parts outside the CDR3, the full variable domain is EPEVTQTPSHQVTQMGQEVILRCVPISNHLYFYWYRQILGQKVEFLVSFYNNEISEKSEIFDDQFSVERPDGSNFTLKIRSTKLEDSAMYFCASNSGGPYNEQFFGPGTRLTVL.

The chain employs TRBV5-6 and TRBJ1-1; D gene ambiguous. This CDR3 comprises 13 residues. CDR1 and CDR2 from the germline V gene are SGHDT and YYEEEE. V gave up 4 bases and J gave up 3 bases, with 10 bases separating them. The CDR3 coding sequence is TGTGCCAGCAGCCCGCAAGGGTACACTGAAGCTTTCTTT. As protein: CASSPQGYTEAFF.

This clone showed up just once. The chain is built from TRBV24-1 and TRBJ1-5; D may be TRBD1 (6 bases). V was trimmed by 0 bases and J by 3 bases, leaving 11 bases between them. Germline loops: CDR1 KGHDR, CDR2 SFDVKD. CDR3 length: 16 residues. The CDR3 nucleotides read TGTGCCACCAGTGATTTGGGACAGAATAACAATCAGCCCCAGCATTTT. It encodes CATSDLGQNNNQPQHF.

This clone appeared a few times. Other DNA sequences of this sample code for an identical CDR3. The J gene is TRBJ2-2, the V gene TRBV7-3; 11 bases align to TRBD1. CDR1 and CDR2 from the germline V gene are SGHTA and FQGTGA. This CDR3 region has 14 residues. V lost 6 bases to trimming and J lost 5 bases; unmatched junction nucleotides: 2. In DNA, the CDR3 is TGTGCCAGCAGTGGACAGGGGGCAACCGGGGAGCTGTTTTTT. This sequence encodes CASSGQGATGELFF. Full variable domain (rest looked up from reference TRBV7-3 and TRBJ2-2): GAGVSQTPSNKVTEKGKYVELRCDPISGHTALYWYRQSLGQGPEFLIYFQGTGAADDSGLPNDRFFAVRPEGSVSTLKIQRTERGDSAVYLCASSGQGATGELFFGEGSRLTVL.

The chain joins TRBV5-6 to TRBJ1-1; D not resolved. V lost 3 bases to trimming and J lost 7 bases, with 10 bases between them. This CDR3 has 12 residues. Germline CDR1 SGHDT, CDR2 YYEEEE. For the CDR3, the DNA is TGTGCCAGCAGCTGGGAAACAAGTGAAGCTTTCTTT. Translating gives CASSWETSEAFF.

The CDR3 nucleotides read TGTGCCAGCAGCTTGGGAAACACCATATATTTT. It yields the protein CASSLGNTIYF. The chain couples TRBV13 to TRBJ1-3; no definite D call. This CDR3 spans 11 amino acids. CDR1 is PRHDT and CDR2 is FYEKMQ in the germline V gene (reference sequence). Trimming stripped 3 bases from V and 4 bases from J, with 1 base between.

The gene calls are TRBV15 and TRBJ1-4, with TRBD1 identical over 8 bases. Losses at the gene ends were 8 bases for V and 7 bases for J; bases not matched to a gene: 6. CDR1 is LNHNV, CDR2 YYDKDF, per germline (reference sequence). The CDR3 is made up of 13 amino acids. The CDR3 DNA reads as TGTGCCACCCGGGACAGGAGGTCTGAAAAACTGTTTTTT. Encoded protein: CATRDRRSEKLFF.